This TCR beta chain was identified in a study of shared clonotypes between healthy human individuals. General study findings and limits: The four-donor shared clonotypes exceeded non-shared clonotypes in generation probability, with non-shared ones scoring lower.

Naive CD8 cells, CD45RO-negative and positively selected for CCR7, excluded terminally differentiated effector memory CD45RA+ cells. There were no recent acute infections or vaccinations among the donors, who were healthy HIV-negative adults. Details on this clone: Its cognate antigen is unknown. One end of the junction does not line up with germline, which may come from a read error.

TCRdb's copy holds only in-frame clones and misses some; the assay was immunoSEQ multiplex PCR. This table holds roughly 590,000 clones, about 95% found once. The length of the CDR3 is 14 residues. Germline V gene sequence: CDR1 MNHEY, CDR2 SMNVEV (reference sequence). The source material was naive CD8+ T cells sorted from blood. The sequence derives from a woman under 40 in good health. This chain uses TRBV27 with TRBJ2-3; 15 bases line up with TRBD2. The CDR3 protein is CASSSGTSGRKVDF. The CDR3 DNA is TGTGCCAGCAGTTCCGGGACTAGCGGGAGGAAGGTAGATTTT.